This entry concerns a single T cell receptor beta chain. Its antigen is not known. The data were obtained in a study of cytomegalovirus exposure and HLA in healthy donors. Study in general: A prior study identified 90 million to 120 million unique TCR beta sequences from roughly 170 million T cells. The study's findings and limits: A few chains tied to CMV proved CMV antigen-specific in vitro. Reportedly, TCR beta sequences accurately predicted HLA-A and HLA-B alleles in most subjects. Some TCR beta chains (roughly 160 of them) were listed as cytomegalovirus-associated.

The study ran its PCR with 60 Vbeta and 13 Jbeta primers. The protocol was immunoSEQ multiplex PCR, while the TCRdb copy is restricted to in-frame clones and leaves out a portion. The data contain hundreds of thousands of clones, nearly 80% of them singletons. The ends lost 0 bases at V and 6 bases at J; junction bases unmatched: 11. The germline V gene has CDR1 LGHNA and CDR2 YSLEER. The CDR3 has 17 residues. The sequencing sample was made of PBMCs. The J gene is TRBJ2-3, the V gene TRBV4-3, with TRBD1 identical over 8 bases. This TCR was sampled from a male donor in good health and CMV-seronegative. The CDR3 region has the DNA TGCGCCAGCAGCCAAGATCTGTCAGGGGGCCCGAGGGATACGCAGTATTTT. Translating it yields CASSQDLSGGPRDTQYF.